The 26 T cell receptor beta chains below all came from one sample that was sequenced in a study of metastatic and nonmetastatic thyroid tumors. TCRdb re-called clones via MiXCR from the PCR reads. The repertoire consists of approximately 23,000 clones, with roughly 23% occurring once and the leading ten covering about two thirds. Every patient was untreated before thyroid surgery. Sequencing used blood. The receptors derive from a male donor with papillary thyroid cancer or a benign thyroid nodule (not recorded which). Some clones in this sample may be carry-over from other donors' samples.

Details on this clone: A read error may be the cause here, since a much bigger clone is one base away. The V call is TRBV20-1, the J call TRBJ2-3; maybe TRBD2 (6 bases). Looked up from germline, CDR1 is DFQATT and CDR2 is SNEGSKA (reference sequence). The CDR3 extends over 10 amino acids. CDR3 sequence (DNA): TGCATCACGGGGGCAGATACGCAGTATTTT. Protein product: CITGADTQYF.

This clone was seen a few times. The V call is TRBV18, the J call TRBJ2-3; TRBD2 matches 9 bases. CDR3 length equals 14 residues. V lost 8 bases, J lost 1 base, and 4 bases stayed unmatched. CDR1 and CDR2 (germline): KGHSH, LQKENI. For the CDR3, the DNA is TGTGCCAGCCGGTTAGCGGGAGGCACAGATACGCAGTATTTT. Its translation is CASRLAGGTDTQYF.

Written as DNA, the CDR3 is TGTGCCAGCAGCGTCCAGGTGGCCGTCTCTGGAAACACCATATATTTT. Encoded protein: CASSVQVAVSGNTIYF. This chain uses TRBV6-1 with TRBJ1-3; D call uncertain. V was pared by 6 bases and J by 0 bases, with 15 bases between. The length of the CDR3 is 16 residues. Germline CDR1 and CDR2: MNHNS and SASEGT.

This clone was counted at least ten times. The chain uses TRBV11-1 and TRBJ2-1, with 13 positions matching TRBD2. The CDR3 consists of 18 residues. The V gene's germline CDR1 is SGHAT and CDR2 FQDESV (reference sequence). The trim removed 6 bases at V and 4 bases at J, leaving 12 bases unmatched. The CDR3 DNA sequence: TGTGCCAGCAGGATACTAGCGGGAGGGCTAATGGGATACAATGAGCAGTTCTTC. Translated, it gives CASRILAGGLMGYNEQFF.

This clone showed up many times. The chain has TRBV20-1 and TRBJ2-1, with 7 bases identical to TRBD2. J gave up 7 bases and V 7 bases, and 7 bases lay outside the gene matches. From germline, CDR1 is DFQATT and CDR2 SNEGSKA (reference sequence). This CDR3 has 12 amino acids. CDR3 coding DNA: TGCAGTGGGGGGGGTCTTACGAATGAGCAGTTCTTC. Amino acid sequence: CSGGGLTNEQFF.

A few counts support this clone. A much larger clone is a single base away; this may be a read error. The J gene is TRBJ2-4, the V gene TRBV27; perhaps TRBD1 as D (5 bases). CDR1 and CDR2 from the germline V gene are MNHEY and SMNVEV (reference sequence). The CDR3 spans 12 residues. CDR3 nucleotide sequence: TGTGCCAGCAGTCCGACAGAAAACACTCAGTACTTC. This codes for CASSPTENTQYF.

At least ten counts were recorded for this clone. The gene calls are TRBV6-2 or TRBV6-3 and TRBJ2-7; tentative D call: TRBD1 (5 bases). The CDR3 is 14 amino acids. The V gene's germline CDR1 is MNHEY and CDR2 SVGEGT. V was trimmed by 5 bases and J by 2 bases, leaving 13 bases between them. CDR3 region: CASSEQVQTYEQYF. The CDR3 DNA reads TGTGCCAGCAGTGAACAGGTTCAAACCTACGAGCAGTACTTC.

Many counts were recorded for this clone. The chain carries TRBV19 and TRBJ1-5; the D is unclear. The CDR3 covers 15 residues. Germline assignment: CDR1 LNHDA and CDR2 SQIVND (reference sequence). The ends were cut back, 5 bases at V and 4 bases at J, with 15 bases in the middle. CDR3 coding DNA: TGTGCCAGTAGTGATTCCGGACCCTCAAATCAGCCCCAGCATTTT. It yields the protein CASSDSGPSNQPQHF.

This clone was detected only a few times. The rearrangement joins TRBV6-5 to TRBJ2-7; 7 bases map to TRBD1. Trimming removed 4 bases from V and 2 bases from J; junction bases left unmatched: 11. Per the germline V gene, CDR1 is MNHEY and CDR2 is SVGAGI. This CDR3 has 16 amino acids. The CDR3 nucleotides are TGTGCCAGCAGTTTCGATCCAGGGGGTCCTGCCTACGAGCAGTACTTC. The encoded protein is CASSFDPGGPAYEQYF.

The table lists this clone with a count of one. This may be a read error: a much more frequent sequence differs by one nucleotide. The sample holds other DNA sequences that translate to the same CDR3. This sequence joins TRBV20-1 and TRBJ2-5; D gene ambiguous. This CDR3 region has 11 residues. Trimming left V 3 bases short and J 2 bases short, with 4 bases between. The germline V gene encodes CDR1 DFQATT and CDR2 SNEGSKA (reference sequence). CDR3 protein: CSARGQETQYF. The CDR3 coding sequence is TGCAGTGCTAGGGGACAAGAGACCCAGTACTTC.

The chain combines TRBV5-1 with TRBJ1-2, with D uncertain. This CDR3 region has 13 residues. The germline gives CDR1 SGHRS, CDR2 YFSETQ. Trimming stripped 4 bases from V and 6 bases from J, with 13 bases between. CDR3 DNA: TGCGCCAGCAGCCAGACCTTTTTGGATGGCTACACCTTC. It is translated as CASSQTFLDGYTF.

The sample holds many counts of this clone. Written as DNA, the CDR3 is TGTGCCAGCGGGGACTTCGGTCCCGGGGAGCTGTTTTTT. It encodes CASGDFGPGELFF. The chain links TRBV6-1 to TRBJ2-2; a possible D gene is TRBD2 (6 bases). Germline loops: CDR1 MNHNS, CDR2 SASEGT. V was trimmed by 8 bases and J by 6 bases, leaving 13 bases between them. The CDR3 contains 13 residues.

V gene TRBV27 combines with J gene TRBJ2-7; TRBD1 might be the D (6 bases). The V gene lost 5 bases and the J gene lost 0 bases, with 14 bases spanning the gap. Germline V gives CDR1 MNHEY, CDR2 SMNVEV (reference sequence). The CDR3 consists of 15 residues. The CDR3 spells CASSPGQGSSYEQYF. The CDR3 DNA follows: TGTGCCAGCAGTCCGGGACAAGGGAGCTCCTACGAGCAGTACTTC.

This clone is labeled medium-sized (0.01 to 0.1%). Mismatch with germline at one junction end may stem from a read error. The DNA for the CDR3 is TGTGCCAGCAGTTCCACCTTACAACGAAGCTTC. It codes for CASSSTLQRSF. This chain links TRBV28 with TRBJ2-7; D unresolved. Germline lookup yields CDR1 MDHEN and CDR2 SYDVKM. This CDR3 region has 11 residues.

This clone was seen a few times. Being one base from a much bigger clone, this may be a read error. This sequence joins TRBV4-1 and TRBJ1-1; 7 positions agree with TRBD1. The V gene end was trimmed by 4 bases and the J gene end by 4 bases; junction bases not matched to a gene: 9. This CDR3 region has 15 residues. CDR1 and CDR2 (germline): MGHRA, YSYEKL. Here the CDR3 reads CASSLIAGGATEAFF. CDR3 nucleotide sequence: TGCGCCAGCAGCCTTATCGCAGGGGGGGCCACTGAAGCTTTCTTT.

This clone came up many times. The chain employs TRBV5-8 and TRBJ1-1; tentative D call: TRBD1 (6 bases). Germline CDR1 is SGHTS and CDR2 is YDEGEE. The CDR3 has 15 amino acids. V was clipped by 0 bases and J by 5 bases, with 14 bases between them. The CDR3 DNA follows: TGTGCCAGCAGCTTGGCCTTGGGAGGGGGAACTGAAGCTTTCTTT. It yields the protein CASSLALGGGTEAFF.

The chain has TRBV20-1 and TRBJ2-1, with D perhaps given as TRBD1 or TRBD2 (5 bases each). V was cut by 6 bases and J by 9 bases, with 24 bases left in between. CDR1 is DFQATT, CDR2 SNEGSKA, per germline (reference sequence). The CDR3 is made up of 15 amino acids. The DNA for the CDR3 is TGCAGTGCAAAAAAATCCGGGGCTAGTTTGGCTGAGCAGTTCTTC. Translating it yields CSAKKSGASLAEQFF.

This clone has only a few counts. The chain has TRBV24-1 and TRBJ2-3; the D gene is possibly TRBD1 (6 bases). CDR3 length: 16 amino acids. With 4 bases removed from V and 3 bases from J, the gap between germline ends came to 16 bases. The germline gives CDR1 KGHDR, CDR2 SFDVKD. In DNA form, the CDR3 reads TGTGCCACCAGTGACCGCCTGGACAGTACGACAGATACGCAGTATTTT. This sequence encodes CATSDRLDSTTDTQYF.

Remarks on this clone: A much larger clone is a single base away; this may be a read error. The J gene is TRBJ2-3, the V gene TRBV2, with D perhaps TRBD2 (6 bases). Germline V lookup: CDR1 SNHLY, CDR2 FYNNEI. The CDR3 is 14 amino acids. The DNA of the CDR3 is TGTGCCAGCAATTCGGGACTCAATACAGATACGCAGTGTTTT. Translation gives CASNSGLNTDTQCF.

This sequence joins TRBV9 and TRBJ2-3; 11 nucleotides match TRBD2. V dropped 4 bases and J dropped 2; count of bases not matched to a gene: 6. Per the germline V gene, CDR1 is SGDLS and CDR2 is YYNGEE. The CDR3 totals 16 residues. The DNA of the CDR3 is TGTGCCAGCAGCACACCGGGACTAGCGGTCACAGATACGCAGTATTTT. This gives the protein CASSTPGLAVTDTQYF.

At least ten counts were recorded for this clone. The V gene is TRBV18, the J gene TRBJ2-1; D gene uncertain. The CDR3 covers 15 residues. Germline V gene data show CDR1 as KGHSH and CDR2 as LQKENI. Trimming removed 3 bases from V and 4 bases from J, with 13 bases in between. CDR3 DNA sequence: TGTGCCAGCTCACCCATGGAGATGGGGTACAATGAGCAGTTCTTC. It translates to CASSPMEMGYNEQFF.

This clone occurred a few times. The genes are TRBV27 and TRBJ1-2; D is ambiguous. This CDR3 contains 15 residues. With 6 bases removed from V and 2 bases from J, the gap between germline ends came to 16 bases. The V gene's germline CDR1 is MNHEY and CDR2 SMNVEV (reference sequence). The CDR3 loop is CASRRQKALNYGYTF. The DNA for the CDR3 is TGTGCCAGCAGGAGGCAGAAGGCTCTAAACTATGGCTACACCTTC.

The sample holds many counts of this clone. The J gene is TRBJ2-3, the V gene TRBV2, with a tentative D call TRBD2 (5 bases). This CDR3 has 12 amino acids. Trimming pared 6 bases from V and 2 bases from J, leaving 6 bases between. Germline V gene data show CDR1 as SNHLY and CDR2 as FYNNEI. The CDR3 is CASRDFTDTQYF. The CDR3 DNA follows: TGTGCCAGCAGGGACTTCACAGATACGCAGTATTTT.

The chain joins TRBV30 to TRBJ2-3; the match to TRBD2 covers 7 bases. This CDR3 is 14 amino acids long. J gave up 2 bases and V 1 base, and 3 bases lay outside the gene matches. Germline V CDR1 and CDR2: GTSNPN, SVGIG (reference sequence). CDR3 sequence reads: CAWSGLALTDTQYF. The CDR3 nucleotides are TGTGCCTGGAGTGGACTAGCCCTCACAGATACGCAGTATTTT.

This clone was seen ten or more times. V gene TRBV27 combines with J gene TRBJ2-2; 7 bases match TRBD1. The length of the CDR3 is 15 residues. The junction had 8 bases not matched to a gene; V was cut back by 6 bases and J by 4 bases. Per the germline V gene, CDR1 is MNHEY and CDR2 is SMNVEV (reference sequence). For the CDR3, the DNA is TGTGCCAGCAGGTTAGACAGGGCAGGCACCGGGGAGCTGTTTTTT. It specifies CASRLDRAGTGELFF.

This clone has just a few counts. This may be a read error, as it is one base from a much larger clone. CDR3 bases: TGTGCCAGCAGTCCGCGGGGTGTCATTCAGTACTTC. This translates into CASSPRGVIQYF. The chain couples TRBV12-3 or TRBV12-4 to TRBJ2-4, with a tentative D call TRBD2 (6 bases). V lost 5 bases and J 9 bases, leaving 11 bases between the germline ends. This CDR3 is 12 amino acids long.